The 30 T cell receptor beta chains reported below all come from one sample, sequenced in a study of cytomegalovirus exposure and HLA in healthy donors (TCRdb year 2017). The library was built by means of the immunoSEQ multiplex PCR assay. For the multiplex PCR, a mixture combining 60 forward primers for TCR Vbeta segments and 13 reverse primers for TCR Jbeta segments was used. Entries here come from immuneACCESS through TCRdb and include only in-frame sequences with V and J called. Some clones fail to appear in such tables; in the studies checked, an unresolved V gene covers under half of the shortfall, and the cause of the remainder is unknown. This sample comprises 150,000 to 200,000 clones, 12% of them detected only once. Of the sample, 7.8% is held by the ten largest clones. Material: PBMCs. These receptors were obtained from a man aged 50 to 59 in good health and CMV-seropositive.

This clone appeared a few times. The V and J genes are TRBV9 and TRBJ1-5; D is possibly TRBD1 (6 bases). Germline CDR1 SGDLS, CDR2 YYNGEE. CDR3 length: 14 amino acids. The germline V and J ends were trimmed by 3 bases and 2 bases, with 9 bases remaining between them. The CDR3 nucleotides are TGTGCCAGCAGCGGAGGGGGAGGCAATCAGCCCCAGCATTTT. Residues: CASSGGGGNQPQHF. Filled out from reference TRBV9 and TRBJ1-5, the complete variable domain reads DSGVTQTPKHLITATGQRVTLRCSPRSGDLSVYWYQQSLDQGLQFLIQYYNGEERAKGNILERFSAQQFPDLHSELNLSSLELGDSALYFCASSGGGGNQPQHFGDGTRLSIL.

This clone showed up just a few times. V usage is TRBV28 and J usage is TRBJ2-3; TRBD2 agrees at 11 bases. This CDR3 has 15 residues. J gave up 2 bases and V 4 bases, and 2 bases lay outside the gene matches. The germline CDR1 and CDR2 sequences are MDHEN and SYDVKM. DNA for the CDR3: TGTGCCAGCAGTTGGACTAGCGGGCCCACAGATACGCAGTATTTT. As protein: CASSWTSGPTDTQYF.

The table lists this clone with a few counts. The CDR3 region has the DNA TGTGCCAGCAGCTTAGGGACAGGGCCCACCTACGAGCAGTACTTC. Translated: CASSLGTGPTYEQYF. The V gene is TRBV5-6, the J gene TRBJ2-7, with TRBD1 matching over 9 bases. Trimming removed 2 bases from V and 2 bases from J; junction bases left unmatched: 5. CDR3 length: 15 amino acids. Germline CDR1 SGHDT, CDR2 YYEEEE.

The V call is TRBV6-5, the J call TRBJ1-1; D gene uncertain. V lost 1 base to trimming and J lost 5 bases, with 8 bases between them. This CDR3 has 13 residues. Germline V lookup: CDR1 MNHEY, CDR2 SVGAGI. The CDR3 spells CASSYLARTEAFF. The CDR3 coding sequence is TGTGCCAGCAGTTACTTGGCGAGGACTGAAGCTTTCTTT.

The V call is TRBV19, the J call TRBJ1-1, with D tentatively TRBD1 (5 bases). Germline lookup yields CDR1 LNHDA and CDR2 SQIVND (reference sequence). The CDR3 contains 13 residues. V was trimmed by 6 bases and J by 1 base, leaving 9 bases between them. This CDR3 reads CASRLGANTEAFF. In nucleotides, the CDR3 is TGTGCCAGTAGGCTTGGGGCGAACACTGAAGCTTTCTTT.

CDR3 sequence reads: CASSLGLAGALSTDTQYF. Here the CDR3 DNA reads TGCGCCAGCAGCTTGGGGCTAGCGGGAGCCCTTAGCACAGATACGCAGTATTTT. The rearrangement links TRBV5-1 to TRBJ2-3; 10 nucleotides match TRBD2. V shed 0 bases, J shed 0 bases, and the junction held 7 bases outside the gene matches. The CDR3 is 18 amino acids. The germline gives CDR1 SGHRS, CDR2 YFSETQ.

Ten or more counts support this clone. The J gene is TRBJ2-2, the V gene TRBV6-6; 10 nucleotides agree with TRBD2. CDR3 length equals 16 residues. V trimming: 9 bases; J trimming: 5 bases; junction bases outside the gene matches: 12. The germline V gene has CDR1 MNHNY and CDR2 SVGAGI (reference sequence). This CDR3 is CASLWPGTSATGELFF. The CDR3 nucleotides are TGTGCCAGTTTATGGCCCGGGACTAGCGCTACCGGGGAGCTGTTTTTT.

This chain joins TRBV7-2 and TRBJ1-1; TRBD1 matches 7 bases. V shed 1 base, J shed 1 base, and the junction held 9 bases outside the gene matches. Germline CDR1 is SGHTA and CDR2 is FQGNSA. The CDR3 consists of 17 residues. CDR3 loop: CASSLESQGIGNTEAFF. The CDR3 region has the DNA TGTGCCAGCAGCTTAGAGTCACAGGGGATAGGGAACACTGAAGCTTTCTTT.

The DNA of the CDR3 is TGTGCCAGCAGCCAAGATTGGGACATCAACTATGGCTACACCTTC. Translating gives CASSQDWDINYGYTF. The chain joins TRBV4-2 to TRBJ1-2, with D perhaps TRBD1 (6 bases). CDR3 size: 15 residues. Between the trimmed V and J ends, which lost 0 bases and 2 bases, there was a span of 10 bases. The germline CDR1 and CDR2 sequences are LGHNA and YNFKEQ.

This chain links TRBV9 with TRBJ2-3; D unresolved. Deletions cut 0 bases from V and 0 bases from J, with 8 bases between. Per the germline V gene, CDR1 is SGDLS and CDR2 is YYNGEE. CDR3 length equals 15 residues. CDR3 sequence: CASSVGSLSTDTQYF. DNA of the CDR3: TGTGCCAGCAGCGTAGGATCCCTAAGCACAGATACGCAGTATTTT.

The V gene is TRBV11-2, the J gene TRBJ1-6; D gene unclear. This CDR3 has 15 amino acids. Per germline, CDR1 SGHAT and CDR2 FQNNGV. Trimming cost V 0 bases and J 8 bases, with 11 bases left between them. Written as DNA, the CDR3 is TGTGCCAGCAGCTTAGAGGTAGCAGCCTATTCACCCCTCCACTTT. Its protein product is CASSLEVAAYSPLHF. The entire variable domain, with the rest obtained from reference TRBV11-2 and TRBJ1-6, is as follows: EAGVAQSPRYKIIEKRQSVAFWCNPISGHATLYWYQQILGQGPKLLIQFQNNGVVDDSQLPKDRFSAERLKGVDSTLKIQPAKLEDSAVYLCASSLEVAAYSPLHFGNGTRLTVT.

The chain couples TRBV5-1 to TRBJ2-2; D perhaps matches TRBD2 (7 bases). Germline values: CDR1 SGHRS, CDR2 YFSETQ. This CDR3 has 15 residues. Trimming stripped 1 base from V and 5 bases from J, with 12 bases between. The CDR3 DNA is TGCGCCAGCAGCTTGATCGCGGGGGCGACCGGGGAGCTGTTTTTT. Residues: CASSLIAGATGELFF.

This clone was detected only a few times. The chain employs TRBV2 and TRBJ2-7; D is possibly TRBD2 (6 bases). The CDR3 is 14 amino acids. V was trimmed by 6 bases and J by 5 bases, leaving 17 bases between them. The germline V gene has CDR1 SNHLY and CDR2 FYNNEI. CDR3 DNA sequence: TGTGCCAGCAGACCGGGACTGGGCCCCCACGAGCAGTACTTC. Its translation: CASRPGLGPHEQYF.

This clone has just a few counts. The gene calls are TRBV28 and TRBJ1-2; D uncertain. This CDR3 is built from 14 residues. Germline lookup yields CDR1 MDHEN and CDR2 SYDVKM. V gave up 7 bases and J gave up 5 bases, with 17 bases separating them. CDR3 bases: TGTGCCAGCAATTCGGGCGTGAGGGAGTATGGCTACACCTTC. This encodes CASNSGVREYGYTF.

This clone was picked up a small number of times. The chain couples TRBV28 to TRBJ2-7, with D uncertain. Germline V gene sequence: CDR1 MDHEN, CDR2 SYDVKM. Trimming removed 6 bases at V and 0 bases at J, with 9 bases between. CDR3 length: 13 amino acids. The CDR3 DNA reads as TGTGCCAGCAGCTCACAGAGCTCCTACGAGCAGTACGTC. It translates to CASSSQSSYEQYV.

The V gene is TRBV19, the J gene TRBJ1-3; the D is unclear. Germline loops: CDR1 LNHDA, CDR2 SQIVND (reference sequence). Trimming took 5 bases from V and 4 from J, leaving 9 bases between them. This CDR3 is 13 amino acids long. CDR3 sequence: CASSSRPGNTIYF. The CDR3 coding sequence is TGTGCCAGTAGTTCCAGGCCAGGAAACACCATATATTTT.

A word on this clone: No DNA is shown, since the ends of the CDR3 on it are uncertain; the CDR3 is the one TCRdb lists. This rearrangement joins TRBV19 to TRBJ1-2; the D call of TRBD1 is as the table states it, not checked on the DNA. CDR1 is LNHDA, CDR2 SQIVND, per germline (reference sequence). The CDR3 is made up of 14 amino acids, end residues included. CDR3: CASISVGTGARHTF.

This clone has only a few counts. V is TRBV6-4 and J is TRBJ2-3, with D maybe TRBD1 (6 bases). The CDR3 length is 13 residues. Trimming removed 4 bases from V and 9 bases from J, with 14 bases in between. Germline V gives CDR1 MRHNA, CDR2 SNTAGT. The chain's CDR3 is CASSVHREATQYF. The CDR3 DNA sequence: TGTGCCAGCAGTGTCCACAGGGAAGCAACGCAGTATTTT.

This clone has only one observation. The genes are TRBV11-2 and TRBJ1-3, with 8 positions matching TRBD1. The V and J ends lost 5 bases and 6 bases, in that order; junction bases with no gene match: 6. CDR1 and CDR2 from the germline V gene are SGHAT and FQNNGV. The CDR3 has 14 amino acids. For the CDR3, the DNA is TGTGCCAGCAGCACAGGACAGGGCGCAAACACCATATATTTT. As protein: CASSTGQGANTIYF.

A few counts support this clone. The chain couples TRBV7-8 to TRBJ2-7; 8 bases are shared with TRBD2. The V gene end was trimmed by 2 bases and the J gene end by 5 bases; junction bases not matched to a gene: 5. The CDR3 totals 14 residues. From germline, CDR1 is SGHVS and CDR2 FQNEAQ. The CDR3: CASSLMLAGNEQYF. As DNA, the CDR3 is TGTGCCAGCAGCTTAATGCTAGCGGGTAACGAGCAGTACTTC. The variable domain in full, with the rest retrieved from reference TRBV7-8 and TRBJ2-7, is GAGVSQSPRYKVAKRGQDVALRCDPISGHVSLFWYQQALGQGPEFLTYFQNEAQLDKSGLPSDRFFAERPEGSVSTLKIQRTQQEDSAVYLCASSLMLAGNEQYFGPGTRLTVT.

The gene calls are TRBV2 and TRBJ2-1; D gene unclear. V shed 6 bases and J shed 1 base, with 7 bases lying between them. The CDR3 is made up of 13 amino acids. Germline CDR1 reads SNHLY; CDR2 reads FYNNEI. CDR3 protein: CASRPDSYNEQFF. DNA of the CDR3: TGTGCCAGCAGACCAGATTCCTACAATGAGCAGTTCTTC.

The V and J genes are TRBV5-4 and TRBJ2-3, with 13 bases fitting TRBD2. From germline, CDR1 is SGHNT and CDR2 YYREEE (reference sequence). The CDR3 extends over 18 amino acids. The V and J ends lost 4 bases and 0 bases, in that order; junction bases with no gene match: 8. The CDR3 loop is CASSGTSGGAPSTDTQYF. CDR3 coding DNA: TGTGCCAGCAGCGGAACTAGCGGGGGGGCTCCTAGCACAGATACGCAGTATTTT.

This clone has a handful of counts. The V and J genes are TRBV7-2 and TRBJ1-2, with D perhaps TRBD1 (5 bases). This CDR3 contains 15 residues. Trimming removed 5 bases at V and 8 bases at J, with 21 bases between. The V gene's germline CDR1 is SGHTA and CDR2 FQGNSA. CDR3: CASSAGLTRGAGYTF. The CDR3 nucleotides are TGTGCCAGCAGCGCGGGACTCACAAGGGGTGCGGGCTACACCTTC.

This clone came up a few times. The chain couples TRBV7-8 to TRBJ1-1; 8 bases line up with TRBD1. Germline lookup yields CDR1 SGHVS and CDR2 FQNEAQ. The CDR3 is 14 residues long. Losses at the gene ends were 3 bases for V and 8 bases for J; bases not matched to a gene: 8. Written as DNA, the CDR3 is TGTGCCAGCAGCTTCCTCCGGACAGGGTCAGAAGCTTTCTTT. Its protein is CASSFLRTGSEAFF.

The table lists this clone with a few counts. This rearrangement joins TRBV9 to TRBJ2-3; 9 bases align to TRBD1. CDR1 is SGDLS, CDR2 YYNGEE, per germline. The CDR3 totals 16 residues. V lost 3 bases and J lost 1; bases outside the gene matches: 6. The CDR3 nucleotides read TGTGCCAGCAGCGACCGGGGACAGGGTCGCACAGATACGCAGTATTTT. This sequence encodes CASSDRGQGRTDTQYF.

This clone was detected only a few times. The chain has TRBV11-2 and TRBJ1-1; the D is unclear. Germline CDR1 reads SGHAT; CDR2 reads FQNNGV. With 5 bases removed from V and 0 bases from J, the gap between germline ends came to 7 bases. The CDR3 runs to 13 residues. The CDR3 reads CASSPRVNTEAFF. In DNA form, the CDR3 reads TGTGCCAGCAGCCCCCGGGTGAACACTGAAGCTTTCTTT.

This clone was detected a few times. The chain couples TRBV9 to TRBJ1-2, with D tentatively TRBD1 (5 bases). Germline loops: CDR1 SGDLS, CDR2 YYNGEE. Trimming stripped 3 bases from V and 8 bases from J, with 17 bases between. The CDR3 spans 14 residues. DNA of the CDR3: TGTGCCAGCAGCGACCGGGACTCCAGGATAGGCTACACCTTC. Its translation is CASSDRDSRIGYTF.

This clone has just a few counts. The rearrangement links TRBV6-1 to TRBJ2-7; 9 nucleotides match TRBD1. Germline V gives CDR1 MNHNS, CDR2 SASEGT. The CDR3 is made up of 14 amino acids. V was clipped by 6 bases and J by 6 bases; unmatched bases: 9. The CDR3 DNA reads as TGTGCCAGCAGGACCGGGGACAGGGTCAGCGAGCAGTACGTC. Translated, it gives CASRTGDRVSEQYV.

The chain joins TRBV7-6 to TRBJ1-4; weak D call: TRBD1 (5 bases). This CDR3 comprises 18 residues. CDR1 is SGHVS, CDR2 FNYEAQ, per germline. Trimming pared 2 bases from V and 0 bases from J, leaving 16 bases between. The CDR3 coding sequence is TGTGCCAGCAGCTTAAGTCTCCGGGGGGACGCAACTAATGAAAAACTGTTTTTT. It specifies CASSLSLRGDATNEKLFF. Complete variable domain (other parts from reference TRBV7-6 and TRBJ1-4): GAGVSQSPRYKVTKRGQDVALRCDPISGHVSLYWYRQALGQGPEFLTYFNYEAQQDKSGLPNDRFSAERPEGSISTLTIQRTEQRDSAMYRCASSLSLRGDATNEKLFFGSGTQLSVL.

There are a few counts of this clone. The chain uses TRBV29-1 and TRBJ1-1; 8 nucleotides align to TRBD1. V shed 4 bases, J shed 1 base, and the junction held 5 bases outside the gene matches. The CDR3 is made up of 14 amino acids. Germline values: CDR1 SQVTM, CDR2 ANQGSEA. The CDR3 nucleotides read TGCAGCGTTGCAGGGGGCTCTGAGAACACTGAAGCTTTCTTT. This encodes CSVAGGSENTEAFF.